This T cell receptor beta chain was retrieved from a study of blood T cell repertoires in COVID-19. About the research overall: Collection of acute and convalescent COVID-19 samples took place in the United States, Italy and Spain.

This CDR3 has 15 residues. CDR1 is MNHEY, CDR2 SVGAGI, per germline. Losses at the gene ends were 0 bases for V and 2 bases for J; bases not matched to a gene: 3. Residents of 24 US areas, aged about 18 to 100 years, made up the participants. This clone is judged medium-sized (0.01 to 0.1%). The protocol was immunoSEQ multiplex PCR, while the TCRdb copy is restricted to in-frame clones and leaves out a portion. Here the sample spans approximately 200,000 clones, 82% being singletons. The V call is TRBV6-5, the J call TRBJ2-7; 8 bases are shared with TRBD1. This TCR was recovered from a man aged 40-49 years who had recovered from COVID-19. The sequenced sample was PBMCs or T cells enriched from blood (not recorded which). CDR3 nucleotide sequence: TGTGCCAGCAGTTACTCACAGGGGGGTCCCTACGAGCAGTACTTC. Translated, it gives CASSYSQGGPYEQYF.